This T cell receptor beta chain was documented in a study of blood T cell repertoires in COVID-19. Looked up from germline, CDR1 is SNHLY and CDR2 is FYNNEI. This CDR3 region has 15 residues. J was trimmed by 3 bases and V by 6 bases; bases with no gene match: 8. The data were produced by immunoSEQ multiplex PCR, yet TCRdb's version contains in-frame clones alone and is incomplete. The sample yields about 150,000 clones, over 60% seen once. This clonotype was sampled from a middle-aged man with acute or convalescent COVID-19. The sample comprised peripheral blood. V usage is TRBV2 and J usage is TRBJ1-5; 7 bases map to TRBD1. The CDR3 nucleotides are TGTGCCAGCAGCCCCGACAGGGATGCCAATCAGCCCCAGCATTTT. Translation gives CASSPDRDANQPQHF.